This TCR beta chain was observed in a study of T cell changes during pregnancy in multiple sclerosis. The repertoire was sequenced with immunoSEQ multiplex PCR; TCRdb's copy has only in-frame clones and lacks some. The profile shows about 40,000 clones, approximately 90% of them singletons. This CDR3 contains 10 residues. Germline CDR1 LNHDA, CDR2 SQIVND (reference sequence). V lost 9 bases to trimming and J lost 7 bases, with 10 bases between them. This clone appeared a few times. The J gene is TRBJ2-7, the V gene TRBV19, with D unclear. The sample was peripheral blood, taken before pregnancy. This receptor was obtained from a female donor with multiple sclerosis, enrolled in a pregnancy study. The DNA for the CDR3 is TGTGCCAGCGGTATCGGGGAGCAGTACTTC. The encoded protein is CASGIGEQYF.